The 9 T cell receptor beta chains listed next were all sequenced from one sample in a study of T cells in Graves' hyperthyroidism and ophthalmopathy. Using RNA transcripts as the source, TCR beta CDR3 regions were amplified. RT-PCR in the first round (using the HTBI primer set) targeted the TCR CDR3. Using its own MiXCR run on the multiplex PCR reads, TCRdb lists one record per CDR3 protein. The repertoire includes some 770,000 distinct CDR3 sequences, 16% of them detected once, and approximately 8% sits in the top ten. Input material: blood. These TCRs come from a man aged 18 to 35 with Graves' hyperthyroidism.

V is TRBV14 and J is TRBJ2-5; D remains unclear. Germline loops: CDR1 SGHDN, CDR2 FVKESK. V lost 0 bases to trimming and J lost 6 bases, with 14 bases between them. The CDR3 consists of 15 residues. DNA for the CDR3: TGTGCCAGCAGCCAAGATTACCAGGCCGACAAGACCCAGTACTTC. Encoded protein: CASSQDYQADKTQYF.

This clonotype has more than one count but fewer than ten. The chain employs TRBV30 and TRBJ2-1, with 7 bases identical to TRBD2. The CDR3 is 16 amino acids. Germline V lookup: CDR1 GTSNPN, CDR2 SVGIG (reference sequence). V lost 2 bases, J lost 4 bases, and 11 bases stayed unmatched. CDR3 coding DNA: TGTGCCTGGAGTCCCCGGGGAGGGCAGGTTTACAATGAGCAGTTCTTC. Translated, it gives CAWSPRGGQVYNEQFF.

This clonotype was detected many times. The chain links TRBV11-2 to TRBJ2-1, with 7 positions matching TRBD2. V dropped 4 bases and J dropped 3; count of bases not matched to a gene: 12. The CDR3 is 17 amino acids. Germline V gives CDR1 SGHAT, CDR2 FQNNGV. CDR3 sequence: CASSYGAWRENYNEQFF. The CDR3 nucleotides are TGTGCCAGCAGCTATGGGGCCTGGCGGGAGAACTACAATGAGCAGTTCTTC.

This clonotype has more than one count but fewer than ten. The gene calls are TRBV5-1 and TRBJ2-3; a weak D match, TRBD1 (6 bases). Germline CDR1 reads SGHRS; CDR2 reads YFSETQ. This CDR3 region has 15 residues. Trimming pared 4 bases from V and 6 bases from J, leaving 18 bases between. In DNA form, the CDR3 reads TGCGCCAGCAGCCCCACTGCAGGGGATGCCGATACGCAGTATTTT. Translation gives CASSPTAGDADTQYF.

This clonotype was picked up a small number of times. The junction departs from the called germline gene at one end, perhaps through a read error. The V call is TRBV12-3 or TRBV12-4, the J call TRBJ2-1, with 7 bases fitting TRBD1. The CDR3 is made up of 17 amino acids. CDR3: CASSFLTGDSSNNEQFF. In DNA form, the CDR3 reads TGTGCCAGCAGTTTTCTCACCGGGGACAGCTCCAACAATGAGCAGTTCTTC.

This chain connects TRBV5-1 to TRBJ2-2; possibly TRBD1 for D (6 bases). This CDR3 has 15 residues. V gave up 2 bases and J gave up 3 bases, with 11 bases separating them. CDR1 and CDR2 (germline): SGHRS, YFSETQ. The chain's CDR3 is CASSFRDTYTGELFF. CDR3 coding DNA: TGCGCCAGCAGCTTCCGGGACACCTACACCGGGGAGCTGTTTTTT.

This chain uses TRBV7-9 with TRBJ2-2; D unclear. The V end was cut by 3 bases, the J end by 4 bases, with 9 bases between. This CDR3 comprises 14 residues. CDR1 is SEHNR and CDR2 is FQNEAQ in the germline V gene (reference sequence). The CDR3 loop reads CASSFRASTGELFF. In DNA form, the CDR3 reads TGTGCCAGCAGCTTTAGGGCCAGCACCGGGGAGCTGTTTTTT.

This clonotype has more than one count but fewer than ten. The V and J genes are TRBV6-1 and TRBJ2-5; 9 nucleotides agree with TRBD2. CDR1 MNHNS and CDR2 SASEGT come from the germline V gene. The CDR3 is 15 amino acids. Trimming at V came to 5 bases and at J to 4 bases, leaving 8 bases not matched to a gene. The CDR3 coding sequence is TGTGCCAGCAGTCCTATAGCGGGAGTAGCAGAGACCCAGTACTTC. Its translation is CASSPIAGVAETQYF.

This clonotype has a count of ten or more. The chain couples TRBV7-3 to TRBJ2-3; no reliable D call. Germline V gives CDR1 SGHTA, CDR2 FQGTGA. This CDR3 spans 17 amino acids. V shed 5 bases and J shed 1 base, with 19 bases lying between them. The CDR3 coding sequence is TGTGCCAGCAGCCAGTATGGTGTTCCGGAACGCACAGATACGCAGTATTTT. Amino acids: CASSQYGVPERTDTQYF.